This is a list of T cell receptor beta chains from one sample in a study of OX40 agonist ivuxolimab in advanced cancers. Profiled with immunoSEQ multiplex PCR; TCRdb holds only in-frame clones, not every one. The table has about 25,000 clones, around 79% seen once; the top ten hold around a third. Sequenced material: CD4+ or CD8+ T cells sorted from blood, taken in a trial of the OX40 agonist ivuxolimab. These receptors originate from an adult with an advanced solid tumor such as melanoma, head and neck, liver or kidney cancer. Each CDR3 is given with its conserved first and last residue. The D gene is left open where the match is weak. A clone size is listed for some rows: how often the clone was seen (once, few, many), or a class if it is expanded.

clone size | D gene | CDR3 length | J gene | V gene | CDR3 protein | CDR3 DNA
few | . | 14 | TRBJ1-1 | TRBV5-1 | CASSINRGHTEAFF | TGCGCCAGCAGCATAAACCGGGGCCACACTGAAGCTTTCTTT
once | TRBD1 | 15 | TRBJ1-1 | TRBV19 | CASSTYTGVGTEAFF | TGTGCCAGTAGTACTTACACAGGGGTTGGCACTGAAGCTTTCTTT
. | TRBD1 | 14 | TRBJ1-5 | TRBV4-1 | CASKGQGANQPQHF | TGCGCCAGCAAAGGACAGGGGGCAAATCAGCCCCAGCATTTT
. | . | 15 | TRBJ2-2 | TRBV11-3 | CASSLRLGASGELFF | TGTGCCAGCAGCCTCAGACTGGGGGCTTCCGGGGAGCTGTTTTTT
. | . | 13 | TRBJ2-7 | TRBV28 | CASSLSQGYEQYF | TGTGCCAGCAGTTTATCACAGGGATACGAGCAGTACTTC
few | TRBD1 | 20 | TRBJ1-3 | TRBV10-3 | CAISGNPGQGPLISGNTIYF | TGTGCCATCAGTGGGAATCCGGGACAGGGCCCGTTGATTTCTGGAAACACCATATATTTT
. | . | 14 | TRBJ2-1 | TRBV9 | CASQRGSSYNEQFF | TGTGCCAGCCAACGTGGCAGCTCCTACAATGAGCAGTTCTTC
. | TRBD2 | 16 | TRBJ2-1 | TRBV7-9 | CASSLVTSGSNNEQFF | TGTGCCAGCAGCTTGGTGACTAGCGGGAGTAACAATGAGCAGTTCTTC
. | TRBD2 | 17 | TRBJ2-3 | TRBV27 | CASSSLASGPSTDTQYF | TGTGCCAGCAGTTCCCTCGCTAGCGGCCCTAGCACAGATACGCAGTATTTT
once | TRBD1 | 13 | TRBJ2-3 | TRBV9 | CASSAEGQDTQYF | TGTGCCAGCAGCGCTGAGGGACAGGATACGCAGTATTTT
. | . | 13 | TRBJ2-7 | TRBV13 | CASSLAQAGEQYF | TGTGCCAGCAGCTTGGCACAGGCAGGCGAGCAGTACTTC
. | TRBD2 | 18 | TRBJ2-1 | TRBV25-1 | CASSPSGPIRSSYNEQFF | TGTGCCAGCAGCCCTAGCGGGCCAATCCGGAGCTCCTACAATGAGCAGTTCTTC
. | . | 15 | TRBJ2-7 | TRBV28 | CASSPRDLPPYEQYF | TGTGCCAGCAGTCCTCGGGACTTACCTCCCTACGAGCAGTACTTC
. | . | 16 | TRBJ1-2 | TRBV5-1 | CASSITGTPKNYGYTF | TGCGCCAGCAGCATCACCGGGACACCAAAAAACTATGGCTACACCTTC
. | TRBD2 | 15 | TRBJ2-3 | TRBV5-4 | CASSFPSGSMDTQYF | TGTGCCAGCAGCTTTCCCAGCGGGAGTATGGATACGCAGTATTTT
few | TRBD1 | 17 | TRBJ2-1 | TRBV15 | CATSRGAEDRGYNEQFF | TGTGCCACCAGCAGAGGGGCTGAGGACAGGGGCTACAATGAGCAGTTCTTC
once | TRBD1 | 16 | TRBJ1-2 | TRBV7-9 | CASSPQAGTGIYGYTF | TGTGCCAGCAGCCCGCAAGCCGGGACAGGGATCTATGGCTACACCTTC
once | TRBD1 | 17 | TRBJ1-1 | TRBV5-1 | CASSLQGSGVIGTEAFF | TGCGCCAGCAGCTTACAGGGGAGCGGGGTAATAGGCACTGAAGCTTTCTTT
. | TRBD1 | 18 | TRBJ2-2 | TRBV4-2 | CASSQEIGQGGFTGELFF | TGTGCCAGCAGCCAGGAAATTGGACAGGGTGGTTTCACCGGGGAGCTGTTTTTT
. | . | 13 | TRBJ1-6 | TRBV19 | CASSEWVRTPLHF | TGTGCCAGTAGTGAATGGGTAAGAACACCCCTCCACTTT
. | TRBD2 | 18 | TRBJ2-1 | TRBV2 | CASSDEPGLAGGYNEQFF | TGTGCCAGCAGTGACGAACCGGGACTAGCGGGGGGTTACAATGAGCAGTTCTTC
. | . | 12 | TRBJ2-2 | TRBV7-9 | CASSLGPGELFF | TGTGCCAGCAGCTTGGGGCCCGGGGAGCTGTTTTTT
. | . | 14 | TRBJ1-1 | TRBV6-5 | CASSYSSTGVEAFF | TGTGCCAGCAGTTACTCGAGTACAGGAGTGGAAGCTTTCTTT